This T cell receptor (beta chain) was documented in a study of blood T cell repertoires in COVID-19. TCRdb's table, derived via immunoSEQ multiplex PCR, lists solely in-frame clones and lacks some. The table shows about 42,000 clones, with 85% to 90% occurring only once. Unmatched junction bases numbered 4, after V lost 3 bases and J lost 0 bases. The germline V gene encodes CDR1 SQVTM and CDR2 ANQGSEA. The CDR3 sequence is 14 residues long. Specimen: peripheral blood. The receptor's source is a man younger than 40 with active or convalescent COVID-19. The chain is built from TRBV29-1 and TRBJ2-7, with 8 bases that match TRBD1. DNA of the CDR3: TGCAGCGTTGACCCTGGACAGGGCTCCTACGAGCAGTACTTC. Protein product: CSVDPGQGSYEQYF.